This TCR beta chain was sequenced for a study of beta chain features in type 1 diabetes (dated by TCRdb to about 2018). Background for the entire study: Mean age, gender distribution, total cell number and subset yield did not differ between patients and healthy donors. Whereas all 28 donors provided naive and central memory subsets, regulatory and stem cell-like memory subsets were isolated from just 8 patients and roughly eight healthy donors. Across all samples, approximately 100 million sorted cells were examined, and cell number per subset correlated strongly with RNA yield. The study compared the TCRB repertoires of sorted circulating CD4+ T cell subsets in recently diagnosed type 1 diabetes patients with those in matched healthy donors.

A few counts support this clone. Its antigen target is currently unknown. Nothing much larger sits one base from this clone, and base qualities are not available. Here is what the overall study found, with its caveats: Because cDNA was sequenced instead of genomic DNA, activated cells with high expression could be over-represented, although the groups did not differ in activation or CD3 levels. A moderate but significant shortening of TCRB CDR3 length was observed in type 1 diabetes patients in all four CD4+ subsets. HLA sub-analyses involved small numbers of individuals, so any influence of HLA type on TCRB rearrangement remained unresolved. At VDJ recombination sites, patients with type 1 diabetes made fewer insertions and deleted more nucleotides, a pattern implying thymic rearrangement abnormalities. Naive, central memory and regulatory TCRB repertoires appeared to be more alike among patients than among healthy donors. Shorter templates might be favored by PCR, yet because patient and control samples were amplified and corrected together, any such skew would affect both groups equally.

The entire amount of isolated RNA was reverse transcribed using the High Capacity cDNA Reverse Transcription Kit, so the sequenced TCRB transcripts were expressed ones. Deep immunoSEQ sequencing was applied to naive, central memory and regulatory T cell samples, giving an average of approximately 3.8 million total reads per sample. After sorted cells were lysed in RLT buffer, RNA was extracted with DNase-treated RNeasy Micro or Mini kits, with the choice depending on cell number. Each cell subset was processed separately to prevent cross-contamination, with patient and healthy donor samples processed together. The immunoSEQ multiplex PCR was used to amplify TCRB sequences from cDNA, yielding 87-bp fragments that span the CDR3 region. The amplicons were sequenced using the Illumina HiSeq platform. Per the authors' processing: PCR bias was corrected computationally using synthetic template baselines, and reads within Hamming distance 2 were collapsed, with unmergeable singletons discarded. Reads were aligned against IMGT to assign V, D and J genes, CDR3 length and insertions or deletions at six rearrangement sites. Within each subset, clonotype counts were normalized to sorted cell number, and only after that were true diversity and Gini coefficients computed with the tcR R package. The overlap coefficient, calculated on TCRB nucleotide sequences, was used to measure repertoire sharing. Out-of-frame TCRB sequences from naive cells were analyzed to stand in for the pre-selection repertoire. TCRdb took over this immuneACCESS table, retaining in-frame rearrangements with V and J assigned. Such tables are incomplete; in checked studies, under half of the missing clones stem from an unresolved V gene, and the remainder is unexplained. V and J calls and clone size are as listed in that table; D and trimming were resolved from the DNA. The sample table contains almost 350,000 clones; only one count was recorded for about 19% of them. 0.044% of the sample belongs to the ten largest clones.

A single peripheral blood draw of approximately 100 mL on average was collected from each donor into heparinised tubes. Naive, central memory, regulatory and stem cell-like memory CD4+ T cells were sorted on a BD FACSAria II using a panel including CD45RO, CCR7, CD25, CD127, CD95 and CD27. A purity above 98% was achieved for all sorted populations. Right away, PBMCs were isolated by Lymphoprep density gradient centrifugation and were stained directly, with no culture step. Samples were stained and sorted in pairs, with one healthy donor and one patient per experiment, so that batch effects were minimized. Sample: naive CD4+ T cells from blood. The cell subset or site label of this sample denotes: true naive CD4+ T cells. This TCR derives from a young woman in good health.

The DNA sequence is as follows: TGTGCCAGCAGCCCCGCCGCTAGTTACTCCTACGAGCAGTACTTC. Its translation is CASSPAASYSYEQYF. The chain links TRBV7-2 with TRBJ2-7, with the D gene call left open. Measured from the cysteine to the phenylalanine, the CDR3 is 15 residues long. The CDR3 DNA has 45 bases and is translated from base 1. Cut back by 5 bases and 0 bases, the V and J ends lie 14 bases apart. Taken from the germline V gene, the CDR1 and CDR2 loops are SGHTA and FQGNSA.